These 26 T cell receptor beta chains originate from one sample sequenced in a study of T cell responses to AZD1222 COVID-19 vaccine (dated by TCRdb to the early 2020s). Explained via the paper, the time point label denotes: about 28 days (+/-7) after the second vaccine dose. What the treatment or condition label conveys for this sample: meningococcal conjugate vaccine given as trial control. Receptor libraries were prepared by the immunoSEQ multiplex PCR assay. As stored in TCRdb, this immuneACCESS dataset retains in-frame rearrangements with V and J assigned. A fraction of the clones does not appear; measured against another copy, unresolved V genes explain less than half of the discrepancy, and the remainder lacks a known reason. The sample table records around 130,000 clones; 75% to 95% of these occur just once. 7.5% to 8% of the sample goes to the ten largest clones. The source was peripheral blood, collected 28 days after the second dose of the MenACWY control vaccine. The receptors originated from an adult who received the MenACWY meningococcal vaccine as a control.

V gene TRBV3-1 (or the pseudogene TRBV3-2) combines with J gene TRBJ1-2, with no clear D. CDR1 is LGHDT, CDR2 YNNKEL, per germline (reference sequence). Trimming left V 3 bases short and J 3 bases short, with 8 bases between. This CDR3 region has 13 residues. CDR3 nucleotide sequence: TGTGCCAGCAGCCACTGGGTTGACTATGGCTACACCTTC. As protein: CASSHWVDYGYTF.

The chain recombines TRBV7-6 with TRBJ1-5; the D is unclear. Germline CDR1 reads SGHVS; CDR2 reads FNYEAQ. CDR3 length: 18 residues. Between the trimmed V and J ends, which lost 1 base and 0 bases, there was a span of 16 bases. The CDR3 nucleotides read TGTGCCAGCAGCTTAGAGAGGGCGGCAGGCCATAGCAATCAGCCCCAGCATTTT. The encoded protein is CASSLERAAGHSNQPQHF. The whole variable domain, filled in from reference TRBV7-6 and TRBJ1-5, reads GAGVSQSPRYKVTKRGQDVALRCDPISGHVSLYWYRQALGQGPEFLTYFNYEAQQDKSGLPNDRFSAERPEGSISTLTIQRTEQRDSAMYRCASSLERAAGHSNQPQHFGDGTRLSIL.

The chain employs TRBV5-6 and TRBJ2-2; D unresolved. With 4 bases removed from V and 3 bases from J, the gap between germline ends came to 13 bases. CDR3 length: 15 residues. Germline V CDR1 and CDR2: SGHDT, YYEEEE. This CDR3 is CASSQRSSDTGELFF. Written as DNA, the CDR3 is TGTGCCAGCAGCCAAAGGTCGTCTGACACCGGGGAGCTGTTTTTT.

V usage is TRBV5-1 and J usage is TRBJ1-1; D is unresolved. V shed 4 bases and J shed 2 bases, with 15 bases lying between them. Germline values: CDR1 SGHRS, CDR2 YFSETQ. The CDR3 runs to 15 residues. The CDR3 is CASSTSGPRNTEAFF. In DNA form, the CDR3 reads TGCGCCAGCAGCACGTCCGGGCCGAGAAACACTGAAGCTTTCTTT.

The chain is built from TRBV29-1 and TRBJ2-1, with D tentatively TRBD1 or TRBD2 (5 bases each). Germline CDR1 SQVTM, CDR2 ANQGSEA. The CDR3 covers 14 residues. Trimming removed 4 bases from V and 0 bases from J, with 10 bases in between. The CDR3 protein is CSVVWGSSYNEQFF. The CDR3 DNA reads as TGCAGCGTTGTTTGGGGGAGCTCCTACAATGAGCAGTTCTTC.

This clone appeared a single time. The chain uses TRBV5-4 and TRBJ2-3; the D gene is possibly TRBD1 (6 bases). The CDR3 extends over 16 amino acids. CDR1 and CDR2 (germline): SGHNT, YYREEE (reference sequence). Trimming took 3 bases from V and 4 from J, leaving 18 bases between them. CDR3 loop: CASSSPGRQGPDTQYF. As DNA, the CDR3 is TGTGCCAGCAGCTCACCGGGACGGCAGGGGCCAGATACGCAGTATTTT.

V gene TRBV6-5 combines with J gene TRBJ2-3, with D unclear. The CDR3 sequence is 12 residues long. Trimming shortened V by 8 bases and J by 5 bases, and 11 bases separated the two germline ends. Looked up from germline, CDR1 is MNHEY and CDR2 is SVGAGI. CDR3 protein: CASAFVRDTQYF. The CDR3 nucleotides are TGTGCCAGCGCCTTCGTTCGAGATACGCAGTATTTT.

The count of this clone is one. The rearrangement uses TRBV2 and TRBJ1-6; 7 nucleotides agree with TRBD1. Germline assignment: CDR1 SNHLY and CDR2 FYNNEI. The CDR3 runs 16 residues. V shed 5 bases and J 5 bases; nucleotides not matched to a gene: 9. CDR3: CASSSGTAANNSPLHF. Written as DNA, the CDR3 is TGTGCCAGCAGTTCGGGGACAGCGGCTAATAATTCACCCCTCCACTTT.

The CDR3: CASSEEPGYSYEQYF. In DNA form, the CDR3 reads TGTGCCAGCAGCGAAGAACCGGGATACTCCTACGAGCAGTACTTC. The chain uses TRBV9 and TRBJ2-7, with D possibly being TRBD2 (5 bases). Trimming cost V 3 bases and J 0 bases, with 13 bases left between them. The CDR3 totals 15 residues. Germline-derived CDR1 and CDR2 are SGDLS and YYNGEE.

V is TRBV10-2 and J is TRBJ2-4, with D perhaps assigned TRBD1 or TRBD2 (5 bases each). V was clipped by 6 bases and J by 0 bases, with 18 bases between them. The length of the CDR3 is 17 residues. Looked up from germline, CDR1 is WSHSY and CDR2 is SAAADI. In DNA, the CDR3 is TGCGCCAGCAGCCCCGACCCTGGGGGAGTAGCCAAAAACATTCAGTACTTC. Protein: CASSPDPGGVAKNIQYF.

The chain couples TRBV5-1 to TRBJ2-6, with TRBD2 matching over 9 bases. Looked up from germline, CDR1 is SGHRS and CDR2 is YFSETQ. V was pared by 4 bases and J by 2 bases, with 4 bases of the junction left unmatched. The CDR3 extends over 16 amino acids. For the CDR3, the DNA is TGCGCCAGCAGCCGTAGCGGGAGAGCTGGGGCCAACGTCCTGACTTTC. This encodes CASSRSGRAGANVLTF.

V usage is TRBV7-2 and J usage is TRBJ2-5, with 10 bases lining up with TRBD1. J gave up 5 bases and V 4 bases, and 4 bases lay outside the gene matches. This CDR3 has 14 amino acids. Germline V lookup: CDR1 SGHTA, CDR2 FQGNSA. CDR3 in amino acids: CASSSGQGSETQYF. For the CDR3, the DNA is TGTGCCAGCAGCTCGGGACAGGGGTCGGAGACCCAGTACTTC.

The chain uses TRBV11-1 and TRBJ2-7; unclear D gene. Deletions cut 4 bases from V and 2 bases from J, with 9 bases between. Germline loops: CDR1 SGHAT, CDR2 FQDESV (reference sequence). This CDR3 region has 13 residues. In DNA, the CDR3 is TGTGCCAGCAGCTCACAGACCCCCTACGAGCAGTACTTC. It translates to CASSSQTPYEQYF. The full variable domain, its missing parts supplied by reference TRBV11-1 and TRBJ2-7, is EAEVAQSPRYKITEKSQAVAFWCDPISGHATLYWYRQILGQGPELLVQFQDESVVDDSQLPKDRFSAERLKGVDSTLKIQPAELGDSAMYLCASSSQTPYEQYFGPGTRLTVT.

V gene TRBV3-1 (or the pseudogene TRBV3-2) combines with J gene TRBJ1-5; D is ambiguous. The germline gives CDR1 LGHDT, CDR2 YNNKEL (reference sequence). There are 14 residues in the CDR3. The ends were cut back, 2 bases at V and 3 bases at J, with 8 bases in the middle. CDR3 residues: CASSQQGYNQPQHF. In nucleotides, the CDR3 is TGTGCCAGCAGCCAACAAGGGTACAATCAGCCCCAGCATTTT.

J is TRBJ2-2 and V is TRBV5-1; 9 nucleotides agree with TRBD1. Trimming took 2 bases from V and 6 from J; bases not matched to a gene: 5. The CDR3 spans 15 residues. Germline CDR1 SGHRS, CDR2 YFSETQ. The CDR3 DNA sequence: TGCGCCAGCAGCTTTACAGGGGGCTGGGCCGGGGAGCTGTTTTTT. This encodes CASSFTGGWAGELFF.

The rearrangement joins TRBV6-1 to TRBJ2-7; D is perhaps TRBD1 (8 bases). CDR3 size: 16 residues. The germline V gene has CDR1 MNHNS and CDR2 SASEGT. The V gene lost 3 bases and the J gene lost 6 bases, with 21 bases spanning the gap. CDR3 coding DNA: TGTGCCAGCAGTGAGGAGGGGGGGACAGGAGGTGCCGAGCAGTACTTC. It encodes CASSEEGGTGGAEQYF.

This clone is a singleton in its sample. CDR3 loop: CATSDLTGTTNTGELFF. DNA of the CDR3: TGTGCCACCAGTGATTTAACTGGGACAACGAACACCGGGGAGCTGTTTTTT. This chain uses TRBV24-1 with TRBJ2-2, with D perhaps TRBD1 (6 bases). Between the trimmed V and J ends, which lost 1 base and 0 bases, there was a span of 11 bases. The CDR3 runs to 17 residues. Germline-derived CDR1 and CDR2 are KGHDR and SFDVKD.

The chain combines TRBV12-3 or TRBV12-4 with TRBJ1-1; D is possibly TRBD1 (5 bases). V lost 6 bases to trimming and J lost 3 bases, with 11 bases between them. The CDR3 covers 13 residues. The CDR3, as DNA: TGTGCCAGCAGCGAACAGGTGGACACTGAAGCTTTCTTT. It specifies CASSEQVDTEAFF.

The V call is TRBV7-2, the J call TRBJ2-3; 13 bases align to TRBD2. J lost 6 bases, V lost 3 bases, and 6 bases had no gene match. The germline V gene encodes CDR1 SGHTA and CDR2 FQGNSA. The length of the CDR3 is 16 residues. This chain's CDR3 is CASSFTGTSGADTQYF. DNA of the CDR3: TGTGCCAGCAGCTTCACCGGGACTAGCGGGGCTGATACGCAGTATTTT.

V and J are TRBV7-2 and TRBJ2-7; no definite D call. The CDR3 spans 13 residues. From germline, CDR1 is SGHTA and CDR2 FQGNSA. With 1 base removed from V and 2 bases from J, the gap between germline ends came to 6 bases. The CDR3 bases are TGTGCCAGCAGCTTAGAACTGGCCTACGAGCAGTACTTC. As protein: CASSLELAYEQYF.

This clone was observed once. The rearrangement joins TRBV28 to TRBJ1-1; D gene unclear. The CDR3 covers 15 residues. Germline CDR1 MDHEN, CDR2 SYDVKM. Trimming took 0 bases from V and 1 from J, leaving 9 bases between them. The CDR3: CASSLWAGSNTEAFF. DNA of the CDR3: TGTGCCAGCAGTTTATGGGCGGGGTCGAACACTGAAGCTTTCTTT.

On this clone: At one boundary the junction diverges from the germline segment, which might be a read error. The genes are TRBV3-1 (or the pseudogene TRBV3-2) and TRBJ2-7; D is possibly TRBD1 (6 bases). CDR3 length equals 13 residues. In germline, CDR1 is LGHDT, CDR2 YNNKEL (reference sequence). CDR3 in amino acids: CASNPSETGKVNF. The CDR3 DNA reads TGTGCCAGCAACCCATCAGAAACAGGGAAGGTTAACTTC.

CDR3 loop: CASSPPGQPLYF. The CDR3 DNA is TGTGCCAGCTCACCACCGGGACAGCCCCTTTACTTC. The chain employs TRBV18 and TRBJ2-4; 7 positions agree with TRBD1. With V trimmed by 0 bases and J by 16 bases, 6 bases remained unmatched. The CDR3 sequence is 12 residues long. Germline CDR1 KGHSH, CDR2 LQKENI.

The gene calls are TRBV5-4 and TRBJ1-4; 9 bases map to TRBD1. V shed 1 base and J 7 bases; nucleotides not matched to a gene: 8. Germline CDR1 and CDR2: SGHNT and YYREEE (reference sequence). The CDR3 extends over 16 amino acids. The CDR3: CASSLWGGTGSEKLFF. CDR3 bases: TGTGCCAGCAGCTTGTGGGGGGGGACAGGGAGTGAAAAACTGTTTTTT.

This chain uses TRBV24-1 with TRBJ2-7; 7 bases align to TRBD2. Germline CDR1 and CDR2: KGHDR and SFDVKD. Trimming removed 2 bases from V and 5 bases from J; junction bases left unmatched: 8. This CDR3 is 15 amino acids long. The CDR3: CATSDSRRGGDEQYF. CDR3 coding DNA: TGTGCCACCAGTGATTCTCGGAGGGGAGGGGACGAGCAGTACTTC.

The J gene is TRBJ1-1, the V gene TRBV5-1; D unclear. Trimming pared 0 bases from V and 0 bases from J, leaving 6 bases between. CDR3 length: 14 residues. Germline CDR1 reads SGHRS; CDR2 reads YFSETQ. For the CDR3, the DNA is TGCGCCAGCAGCTTGGCTCAGATGAACACTGAAGCTTTCTTT. Its protein is CASSLAQMNTEAFF.